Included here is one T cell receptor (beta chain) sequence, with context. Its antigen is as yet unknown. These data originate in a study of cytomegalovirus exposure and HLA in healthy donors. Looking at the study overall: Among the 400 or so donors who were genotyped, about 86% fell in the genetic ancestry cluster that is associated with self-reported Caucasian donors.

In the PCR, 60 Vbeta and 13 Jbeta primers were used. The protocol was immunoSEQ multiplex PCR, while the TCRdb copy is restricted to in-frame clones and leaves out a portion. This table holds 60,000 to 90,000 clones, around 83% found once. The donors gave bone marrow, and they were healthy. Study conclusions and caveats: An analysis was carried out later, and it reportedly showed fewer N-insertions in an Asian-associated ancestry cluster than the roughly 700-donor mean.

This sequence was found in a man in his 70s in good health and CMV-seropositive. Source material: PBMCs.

This chain's CDR3 is CASSRVWGSNQPQHF. CDR3 sequence (DNA): TGTGCCAGCAGCCGCGTGTGGGGCAGCAATCAGCCCCAGCATTTT. The chain links TRBV6-5 to TRBJ1-5; a weak D match, TRBD1 (5 bases). The CDR3 loop spans 15 amino acids. Trimming stripped 6 bases from V and 1 base from J, with 13 bases between. Germline V CDR1 and CDR2: MNHEY, SVGAGI.